This TCR beta chain was sequenced in a study of T cell responses to AZD1222 COVID-19 vaccine. Samples with a second dose at about 4 or about 12 weeks were pooled together. After removal of 2 bases from V and 12 bases from J, the junction contained 12 bases not matched to a gene. There are 15 residues in the CDR3. Germline lookup yields CDR1 MNHNS and CDR2 SASEGT. The assay was immunoSEQ multiplex PCR, and TCRdb's table has in-frame clones only and misses some. The table lists roughly 13,000 clones, 84% of them singletons. As concerns this clone: Its target is unknown.

General study findings and limits: Repertoires in all cases were sampled only once the peak T cell response had passed. Clonal diversity was possibly underestimated, and the donors were mostly white British, with more females. Dominant at 160-218 and 743-854, vaccine-associated CD4 TCRs also spanned spike.

The chain joins TRBV6-1 to TRBJ2-1, with 8 bases identical to TRBD2. The source of this sequence is an adult who received the AZD1222 COVID-19 vaccine. The sequencing used peripheral blood, collected 28 days after the second AZD1222 dose. CDR3 bases: TGTGCCAGCAGTGAAAGCCTAGCGGGCACCTCCTGGCAGTTCTTC. Residues: CASSESLAGTSWQFF.